The rows below give T cell receptor beta chains drawn from one sample of a study of blood T cell repertoires in COVID-19. Sequenced by immunoSEQ multiplex PCR; TCRdb stores in-frame clones only, minus some. Of some 400,000 clones in the sample, 80% to 90% are singletons; the top ten hold 0.9% to 1.2%. Source material: PBMCs or T cells enriched from blood (not recorded which). The receptors shown here come from a man between 25 and 39 years old who had recovered from COVID-19. The CDR3 runs from the conserved cysteine through the conserved F or W. D genes are given only for firm matches. Size values are once, few and many counts, or a class for expanded clones, and some rows have none.

j_call v_call d_call clone_size cdr3_length cdr3_aa cdr3_nt
TRBJ1-4 TRBV7-2 NA once 16 CASSLVGRAINEKLFF TGTGCCAGCAGCTTAGTCGGCAGGGCCATAAATGAAAAACTGTTTTTT
TRBJ2-4 TRBV30 NA NA 14 CAWSVLGSANIQYF TGTGCCTGGAGTGTACTGGGCTCGGCAAACATTCAGTACTTC
TRBJ2-2 TRBV18 NA NA 17 CASSPPAGTTNTGELFF TGTGCCAGCTCACCACCGGCAGGGACAACCAACACCGGGGAGCTGTTTTTT
TRBJ2-4 TRBV19 TRBD1 NA 12 CASSWTGTIQYF TGTGCCAGTAGTTGGACAGGGACCATTCAGTACTTC
TRBJ1-5 TRBV18 NA NA 18 CASSPPQLTGVGNQPQHF TGTGCCAGCTCACCACCGCAACTGACGGGGGTTGGCAATCAGCCCCAGCATTTT
TRBJ2-2 TRBV10-3 NA NA 14 CAISELLNTGELFF TGTGCCATCAGTGAACTTCTGAACACCGGGGAGCTGTTTTTT
TRBJ2-3 TRBV3-1/TRBV3-2 TRBD2 NA 17 CASSQDLAGGGTDTQYF TGTGCCAGCAGCCAAGATCTAGCGGGAGGTGGCACAGATACGCAGTATTTT
TRBJ2-3 TRBV7-9 TRBD1 few 15 CASSYGGTGGDTQYF TGTGCCAGCAGCTATGGAGGGACAGGGGGAGATACGCAGTATTTT
TRBJ2-1 TRBV29-1 NA NA 16 CSVEPWGSSSYNEQFF TGCAGCGTTGAGCCGTGGGGCTCGAGCTCCTACAATGAGCAGTTCTTC
TRBJ1-5 TRBV28 NA few 12 CASTVVNQPQHF TGTGCCAGCACGGTGGTCAATCAGCCCCAGCATTTT